This TCR beta chain originates from a study of cytomegalovirus exposure and HLA in healthy donors. Whole-study findings and limits: Exclusion applied to some V segments, including TRBV6-2 and TRBV6-3, as they were indistinguishable. Relative to equally common others, HLA-associated TCR beta chains showed greater clonal expansion in a later analysis. In a later analysis, donors in an Asian-associated ancestry cluster reportedly had fewer N-insertions in productive TCRs than the cohort mean.

The PCR used 60 Vbeta and 13 Jbeta primers. This table comes from immunoSEQ multiplex PCR, and its TCRdb copy is limited to in-frame clones, with some not included. The sample's table shows 80,000 or so clones. Worth noting for this clone: Its antigen is not known.

The germline V and J ends were trimmed by 3 bases and 5 bases, with 7 bases remaining between them. The CDR3 runs 13 residues. CDR1 LNHDA and CDR2 SQIVND come from the germline V gene (reference sequence). The sequence was collected from a man aged 50-59 years in good health and CMV-seropositive. The sample comprised PBMCs. V usage is TRBV19 and J usage is TRBJ1-4; no definite D call. Here the CDR3 DNA reads TGTGCCAGTAGTATCCAGGTGAATGAAAAACTGTTTTTT. Translating it yields CASSIQVNEKLFF.